One and the same sample provided the 18 T cell receptor beta chains below, sequenced in a study of blood T cell repertoires in COVID-19. Sequencing was performed with immunoSEQ multiplex PCR; in TCRdb, only in-frame clones are kept and a portion is missing. The sample comprises roughly 410,000 clones, 75% to 90% of which are singletons, and approximately 1.5% rests with the top ten. Sequenced sample: peripheral blood. These receptor sequences come from a woman between 35 and 50 years old with COVID-19, enrolled during active disease.

Details on this clone: In the same sample, other DNA sequences code for this CDR3. The chain has TRBV7-2 and TRBJ1-6, with TRBD1 matching over 7 bases. The CDR3 consists of 13 residues. CDR1 is SGHTA, CDR2 FQGNSA, per germline. Trimming at V came to 5 bases and at J to 9 bases, leaving 4 bases not matched to a gene. CDR3 protein: CASSLDRVSPLHF. CDR3 in DNA: TGTGCCAGCAGCCTTGACAGGGTTTCACCCCTCCACTTT.

The CDR3 DNA is TGCGCCAGCAGCCGGACAGGGCTCTCATATAGCAATCAGCCCCAGCATTTT. It specifies CASSRTGLSYSNQPQHF. The chain is built from TRBV10-1 and TRBJ1-5; 8 nucleotides match TRBD1. Looked up from germline, CDR1 is WNHNN and CDR2 is SYGVQD (reference sequence). CDR3 length equals 17 residues. V lost 6 bases, J lost 0 bases, and 10 bases stayed unmatched.

The chain is built from TRBV28 and TRBJ1-5; a weak D match, TRBD1 (5 bases). Germline V gene lookup returns CDR1 MDHEN and CDR2 SYDVKM. The V end lost 8 bases, the J end lost 3 bases, and 14 bases lay between the germline ends. CDR3 size: 14 residues. Here the CDR3 DNA reads TGTGCCAGCTCAGACGGGGGAACCAATCAGCCCCAGCATTTT. As protein: CASSDGGTNQPQHF.

The chain uses TRBV12-5 and TRBJ2-2, with D hard to call. Deletions cut 5 bases from V and 2 bases from J, with 6 bases between. The CDR3 is 13 residues long. CDR1 is LGHNT, CDR2 FRNRAP, per germline. The chain's CDR3 is CASGLYNTGELFF. DNA for the CDR3: TGTGCTAGTGGTCTTTATAACACCGGGGAGCTGTTTTTT. Looking up the rest from reference TRBV12-5 and TRBJ2-2 gives the full variable domain: DARVTQTPRHKVTEMGQEVTMRCQPILGHNTVFWYRQTMMQGLELLAYFRNRAPLDDSGMPKDRFSAEMPDATLATLKIQPSEPRDSAVYFCASGLYNTGELFFGEGSRLTVL.

This clone came up once. The chain links TRBV28 to TRBJ1-3; 8 bases align to TRBD1. The CDR3 spans 15 residues. CDR1 and CDR2 (germline): MDHEN, SYDVKM. Trimming took 5 bases from V and 0 from J; bases not matched to a gene: 3. DNA of the CDR3: TGTGCCAGCAGTAGGACAGGGAGCTCTGGAAACACCATATATTTT. Residues: CASSRTGSSGNTIYF. Full variable domain (outside the CDR3, taken from reference TRBV28 and TRBJ1-3): DVKVTQSSRYLVKRTGEKVFLECVQDMDHENMFWYRQDPGLGLRLIYFSYDVKMKEKGDIPEGYSVSREKKERFSLILESASTNQTSMYLCASSRTGSSGNTIYFGEGSWLTVV.

The chain links TRBV7-8 to TRBJ1-5; D is ambiguous. Germline CDR1 and CDR2: SGHVS and FQNEAQ. Trimming left V 3 bases short and J 0 bases short, with 12 bases between. The CDR3 is 16 residues long. The chain's CDR3 is CASSFSGGYSNQPQHF. In DNA form, the CDR3 reads TGTGCCAGCAGCTTTTCGGGCGGGTATAGCAATCAGCCCCAGCATTTT. Using reference TRBV7-8 and TRBJ1-5 for the parts outside the CDR3, the full variable domain is GAGVSQSPRYKVAKRGQDVALRCDPISGHVSLFWYQQALGQGPEFLTYFQNEAQLDKSGLPSDRFFAERPEGSVSTLKIQRTQQEDSAVYLCASSFSGGYSNQPQHFGDGTRLSIL.

The chain uses TRBV28 and TRBJ1-1, with TRBD1 matching over 7 bases. Trimming removed 8 bases from V and 5 bases from J; junction bases left unmatched: 8. In germline, CDR1 is MDHEN, CDR2 SYDVKM. This CDR3 is 13 amino acids long. CDR3 coding DNA: TGTGCCAGCGGTCGACAGGGCCAGACTGAAGCTTTCTTT. Translated: CASGRQGQTEAFF. Full variable domain (missing parts from reference TRBV28 and TRBJ1-1): DVKVTQSSRYLVKRTGEKVFLECVQDMDHENMFWYRQDPGLGLRLIYFSYDVKMKEKGDIPEGYSVSREKKERFSLILESASTNQTSMYLCASGRQGQTEAFFGQGTRLTVV.

This chain joins TRBV9 and TRBJ2-7; the D gene is possibly TRBD2 (5 bases). V dropped 4 bases and J dropped 4 bases, with 21 bases sitting between them. The germline V gene encodes CDR1 SGDLS and CDR2 YYNGEE. There are 16 residues in the CDR3. The CDR3 sequence: CASSPYLATNPYEQYF. The CDR3 DNA reads as TGTGCCAGCAGCCCTTACCTAGCCACCAATCCTTACGAGCAGTACTTC.

CDR3 sequence: CASRPTLLGNQPQHF. CDR3 nucleotides: TGCGCCAGCAGGCCTACCCTCCTCGGCAATCAGCCCCAGCATTTT. The rearrangement links TRBV10-2 to TRBJ1-5; D gene uncertain. The CDR3 length is 15 residues. V was cut by 6 bases and J by 2 bases, with 14 bases left in between. In germline, CDR1 is WSHSY, CDR2 SAAADI.

The CDR3 DNA reads as TGTGCCAGCAGCTCGGACAGGTGGGATGAAAAACTGTTTTTT. It translates to CASSSDRWDEKLFF. The chain couples TRBV5-5 to TRBJ1-4, with 7 bases aligning to TRBD1. The V gene end was trimmed by 3 bases and the J gene end by 6 bases; junction bases not matched to a gene: 5. Germline-derived CDR1 and CDR2 are SGHKS and YYEKEE (reference sequence). This CDR3 is 14 amino acids long.

This clone appeared a single time. The chain recombines TRBV6-2 or TRBV6-3 with TRBJ1-1, with D possibly TRBD1 on 5 matching bases. The germline CDR1 and CDR2 sequences are MNHEY and SVGEGT. The V gene lost 5 bases and the J gene lost 4 bases, with 20 bases spanning the gap. The CDR3 contains 16 residues. CDR3 amino acids: CASSLAPRAQITEAFF. The CDR3 DNA sequence: TGTGCCAGCAGTCTGGCCCCCAGGGCACAGATCACTGAAGCTTTCTTT.

This clone has a single count. The chain employs TRBV15 and TRBJ1-2; 9 bases line up with TRBD1. Losses at the gene ends were 4 bases for V and 2 bases for J; bases not matched to a gene: 8. Germline values: CDR1 LNHNV, CDR2 YYDKDF (reference sequence). There are 16 residues in the CDR3. The CDR3 loop is CATSKDGQGKNYGYTF. CDR3 sequence (DNA): TGTGCCACCAGCAAAGACGGACAGGGGAAAAACTATGGCTACACCTTC.

The V call is TRBV7-8, the J call TRBJ1-3, with 8 bases identical to TRBD1. This CDR3 is built from 18 residues. Per germline, CDR1 SGHVS and CDR2 FQNEAQ. V trimming: 5 bases; J trimming: 4 bases; junction bases outside the gene matches: 16. This CDR3 reads CASSRDRSSDRKGNTIYF. The CDR3 bases are TGTGCCAGCAGCCGGGACAGGTCCTCGGACCGTAAAGGAAACACCATATATTTT. Full variable domain (rest looked up from reference TRBV7-8 and TRBJ1-3): GAGVSQSPRYKVAKRGQDVALRCDPISGHVSLFWYQQALGQGPEFLTYFQNEAQLDKSGLPSDRFFAERPEGSVSTLKIQRTQQEDSAVYLCASSRDRSSDRKGNTIYFGEGSWLTVV.

Comment on this clone: The sample contains more than one DNA sequence encoding this CDR3. The V call is TRBV6-4, the J call TRBJ1-1; 7 bases align to TRBD1. CDR3 length: 13 residues. Germline assignment: CDR1 MRHNA and CDR2 SNTAGT. Trimming removed 6 bases from V and 1 base from J; junction bases left unmatched: 2. The CDR3 nucleotides read TGTGCCAGCAGACAGGGGAGGAACACTGAAGCTTTCTTT. Amino acid sequence: CASRQGRNTEAFF.

The chain joins TRBV7-2 to TRBJ1-6, with 7 bases matching TRBD1. The germline gives CDR1 SGHTA, CDR2 FQGNSA. Trimming at V came to 0 bases and at J to 6 bases, leaving 11 bases not matched to a gene. This CDR3 has 18 residues. This CDR3 reads CASSLAGTKQGSNSPLHF. The DNA of the CDR3 is TGTGCCAGCAGCTTAGCGGGGACAAAACAGGGGAGTAATTCACCCCTCCACTTT.

This chain connects TRBV10-3 to TRBJ1-6; TRBD1 aligns across 10 bases. Unmatched junction bases numbered 0, after V lost 0 bases and J lost 7 bases. This CDR3 region has 15 residues. The germline CDR1 and CDR2 sequences are ENHRY and SYGVKD. The CDR3: CAISESGQGNSPLHF. CDR3 DNA: TGTGCCATCAGTGAGTCGGGACAGGGGAATTCACCCCTCCACTTT.

The chain recombines TRBV27 with TRBJ2-5; TRBD2 might be the D (5 bases). The V and J ends lost 3 bases and 2 bases respectively, with 10 bases between them. This CDR3 contains 14 residues. The germline CDR1 and CDR2 sequences are MNHEY and SMNVEV (reference sequence). CDR3 DNA sequence: TGTGCCAGCAGTTTCCTCGGGGTACAAGAGACCCAGTACTTC. Amino acid sequence: CASSFLGVQETQYF.

V and J are TRBV19 and TRBJ1-2; D ambiguous. The CDR3 loop spans 14 amino acids. Trimming took 5 bases from V and 8 from J, leaving 18 bases between them. CDR1 and CDR2 (germline): LNHDA, SQIVND (reference sequence). DNA of the CDR3: TGTGCCAGTAGTCTTCGAGGGAGGGAAGGCGGCTACACCTTC. It is translated as CASSLRGREGGYTF.